These 26 T cell receptor beta chains came from one sample sequenced in a study of T cells in localized non-small cell lung cancer. Repertoires were generated with immunoSEQ multiplex PCR, while TCRdb's copy carries only in-frame clones and drops some. The sample lists about 1,500 clones; around 30% were seen once. The input for sequencing was normal lung tissue next to the tumor, taken before any cancer treatment. The receptor source for this set is a male donor aged 60 or over with stage I squamous cell lung carcinoma.

The chain couples TRBV11-3 to TRBJ2-7; 8 bases are shared with TRBD2. CDR1 SGHNT and CDR2 YENEEA come from the germline V gene. The CDR3 has 17 residues. V shed 5 bases and J 4 bases; nucleotides not matched to a gene: 16. CDR3 amino acids: CASSPTEGSGKEYEQYF. The CDR3 nucleotides are TGTGCCAGCAGCCCGACGGAGGGTAGCGGGAAGGAGTACGAGCAGTACTTC. The full variable domain, in which reference TRBV11-3 and TRBJ2-7 provide the parts outside the CDR3, is EAGVVQSPRYKIIEKKQPVAFWCNPISGHNTLYWYLQNLGQGPELLIRYENEEAVDDSQLPKDRFSAERLKGVDSTLKIQPAELGDSAVYLCASSPTEGSGKEYEQYFGPGTRLTVT.

This clone occurred a few times. The chain combines TRBV19 with TRBJ2-2, with a weak D call TRBD1 (5 bases). V was pared by 6 bases and J by 5 bases, with 13 bases between. This CDR3 contains 14 residues. Per germline, CDR1 LNHDA and CDR2 SQIVND (reference sequence). This chain's CDR3 is CASRSTSGTGELFF. DNA of the CDR3: TGTGCCAGTAGATCTACATCAGGGACCGGGGAGCTGTTTTTT.

The chain uses TRBV18 and TRBJ2-3, with D unclear. This CDR3 comprises 17 residues. V lost 3 bases and J 0 bases, leaving 16 bases between the germline ends. The germline CDR1 and CDR2 sequences are KGHSH and LQKENI. CDR3 nucleotides: TGTGCCAGCTCACCCATGGTGAGTGGCGCCAGCACAGATACGCAGTATTTT. This translates into CASSPMVSGASTDTQYF.

The chain uses TRBV5-1 and TRBJ1-2, with D hard to call. Trimming removed 3 bases at V and 8 bases at J, with 23 bases between. The germline V gene encodes CDR1 SGHRS and CDR2 YFSETQ. The CDR3 consists of 16 residues. The CDR3 region is CASSSSPQEALGGYTF. CDR3 nucleotides: TGCGCCAGCAGCTCCTCACCCCAGGAAGCGTTGGGAGGCTACACCTTC.

This clone was observed a few times. This CDR3 reads CAGMKRGGAREQYF. CDR3 bases: TGTGCCGGAATGAAGCGCGGGGGGGCCCGCGAGCAGTACTTC. V usage is TRBV30 and J usage is TRBJ2-7; 9 bases fit TRBD2. The trim removed 8 bases at V and 6 bases at J, leaving 14 bases unmatched. CDR3 length: 14 residues. Germline lookup yields CDR1 GTSNPN and CDR2 SVGIG (reference sequence).

As DNA, the CDR3 is TGTGCCAGCACCAGCCAACTACGGGGGGCCAACGTCCTGACTTTC. Its protein product is CASTSQLRGANVLTF. The V gene is TRBV9, the J gene TRBJ2-6; no reliable D call. CDR1 and CDR2 from the germline V gene are SGDLS and YYNGEE. This CDR3 contains 15 residues. The V gene lost 6 bases and the J gene lost 4 bases, with 14 bases spanning the gap.

This clone counts as medium-sized. J is TRBJ2-1 and V is TRBV11-3; TRBD2 matches 16 bases. J was trimmed by 8 bases and V by 5 bases; bases with no gene match: 12. The germline V gene encodes CDR1 SGHNT and CDR2 YENEEA. CDR3 length equals 18 residues. For the CDR3, the DNA is TGTGCCAGCAGCCCGGGACTAGCGGGAGGGCCGGTTCTCGATGAGCAGTTCTTC. It codes for CASSPGLAGGPVLDEQFF.

This clone was counted between two and nine times. V is TRBV11-3 and J is TRBJ2-2; 10 nucleotides align to TRBD2. Germline lookup yields CDR1 SGHNT and CDR2 YENEEA. The CDR3 covers 15 residues. The junction had 3 bases not matched to a gene; V was cut back by 3 bases and J by 5 bases. DNA for the CDR3: TGTGCCAGCAGCTTGTTAGCGGGAGGTACCGGGGAGCTGTTTTTT. This encodes CASSLLAGGTGELFF.

The CDR3, as DNA: TGCAGCGCAAGAGGGATGCGGGAACCCTACGAGCAGTACTTC. Its translation is CSARGMREPYEQYF. The J gene is TRBJ2-7, the V gene TRBV29-1; a weak D match, TRBD2 (6 bases). The germline CDR1 and CDR2 sequences are SQVTM and ANQGSEA. Trimming left V 7 bases short and J 2 bases short, with 18 bases between. There are 14 residues in the CDR3.

This chain joins TRBV11-3 and TRBJ2-2, with 9 bases matching TRBD2. The germline CDR1 and CDR2 sequences are SGHNT and YENEEA. The ends lost 4 bases at V and 4 bases at J; junction bases unmatched: 4. The CDR3 extends over 15 amino acids. The CDR3 spells CASSSGLAFTGELFF. DNA of the CDR3: TGTGCCAGCAGCTCGGGACTAGCTTTCACCGGGGAGCTGTTTTTT.

This clone has just a few counts. The DNA for the CDR3 is TGCGCCAGCGGTCTACAAGACCCCTACAATGAGCAGTTCTTC. Translation: CASGLQDPYNEQFF. V and J are TRBV5-1 and TRBJ2-1; D is unresolved. This CDR3 comprises 14 residues. The V and J ends lost 7 bases and 2 bases respectively, with 13 bases between them. Germline V lookup: CDR1 SGHRS, CDR2 YFSETQ.

J is TRBJ1-5 and V is TRBV18, with TRBD1 matching over 7 bases. With V trimmed by 0 bases and J by 1 base, 6 bases remained unmatched. The germline V gene encodes CDR1 KGHSH and CDR2 LQKENI. There are 17 residues in the CDR3. As DNA, the CDR3 is TGTGCCAGCTCACCACCCACAGGGGAGCGGAGCAATCAGCCCCAGCATTTT. Translation: CASSPPTGERSNQPQHF.

In this sample, this clone turned up a few times. The rearrangement uses TRBV7-2 and TRBJ2-2; D remains ambiguous. V lost 5 bases and J lost 7, with 11 bases in between. This CDR3 region has 13 residues. Germline V gene lookup returns CDR1 SGHTA and CDR2 FQGNSA. The CDR3 spells CASSKIANGELFF. The CDR3 DNA reads TGTGCCAGCAGCAAAATCGCAAACGGGGAGCTGTTTTTT.

The chain recombines TRBV19 with TRBJ1-2; a weak D match, TRBD1 (6 bases). Germline V lookup: CDR1 LNHDA, CDR2 SQIVND (reference sequence). The length of the CDR3 is 15 residues. V dropped 1 base and J dropped 4 bases, with 13 bases sitting between them. The CDR3 loop reads CASSIAGALGYGYTF. CDR3 sequence (DNA): TGTGCCAGTAGTATAGCAGGGGCGCTGGGCTATGGCTACACCTTC.

This clone came up a few times. The V gene is TRBV6-8, the J gene TRBJ1-5; TRBD1 matches at 7 bases. Germline V gene lookup returns CDR1 MNHGY and CDR2 SAAAGT. There are 13 residues in the CDR3. After removal of 6 bases from V and 7 bases from J, the junction contained 6 bases not matched to a gene. The CDR3 region has the DNA TGTGCCAGCAGCTTAGACAGGGACCAGCCCCAGCATTTT. It is translated as CASSLDRDQPQHF.

This clone is a singleton in its sample. This chain's CDR3 is CSVAANSGNTIYF. CDR3 coding DNA: TGCAGCGTTGCAGCGAACTCGGGAAACACCATATATTTT. The chain combines TRBV29-1 with TRBJ1-3, with D unresolved. This CDR3 has 13 amino acids. CDR1 SQVTM and CDR2 ANQGSEA come from the germline V gene. The V gene lost 4 bases and the J gene lost 4 bases, with 11 bases spanning the gap. Full variable domain (remainder filled in from reference TRBV29-1 and TRBJ1-3): SAVISQKPSRDICQRGTSLTIQCQVDSQVTMMFWYRQQPGQSLTLIATANQGSEATYESGFVIDKFPISRPNLTFSTLTVSNMSPEDSSIYLCSVAANSGNTIYFGEGSWLTVV.

CDR3 nucleotide sequence: TGTGCCAGTAGTTTAGGGGGCCCCAGCTCCTACAATGAGCAGTTCTTC. It specifies CASSLGGPSSYNEQFF. The chain employs TRBV19 and TRBJ2-1; 7 bases are a match to TRBD1. This CDR3 contains 16 residues. Germline V gives CDR1 LNHDA, CDR2 SQIVND (reference sequence). V was clipped by 5 bases and J by 0 bases; unmatched bases: 7.

The chain employs TRBV7-2 and TRBJ2-2, with D perhaps TRBD1 or TRBD2 (5 bases each). V was pared by 2 bases and J by 8 bases, with 9 bases between. Germline-derived CDR1 and CDR2 are SGHTA and FQGNSA. There are 13 residues in the CDR3. The CDR3 protein is CASSLWGPGELFF. The CDR3 region has the DNA TGTGCCAGCAGCTTATGGGGACCGGGGGAGCTGTTTTTT. Using reference TRBV7-2 and TRBJ2-2 for the parts outside the CDR3, the full variable domain is GAGVSQSPSNKVTEKGKDVELRCDPISGHTALYWYRQSLGQGLEFLIYFQGNSAPDKSGLPSDRFSAERTGGSVSTLTIQRTQQEDSAVYLCASSLWGPGELFFGEGSRLTVL.

This clone has a handful of counts. The chain couples TRBV6-8 to TRBJ2-1; D is possibly TRBD1 or TRBD2 (6 bases each). The V end was cut by 5 bases, the J end by 10 bases, with 15 bases between. The germline gives CDR1 MNHGY, CDR2 SAAAGT. The CDR3 is 13 residues long. Here the CDR3 DNA reads TGTGCCAGCAGTCCAATGGGGGGCAAGGAGCAGTTCTTC. Translated: CASSPMGGKEQFF.

This clone is medium-sized (0.01 to 0.1%) within its sample. This rearrangement joins TRBV11-3 to TRBJ1-3; D might be TRBD1 (5 bases). The CDR3 has 15 residues. CDR1 and CDR2 from the germline V gene are SGHNT and YENEEA. With 3 bases removed from V and 2 bases from J, the gap between germline ends came to 11 bases. CDR3 sequence (DNA): TGTGCCAGCAGCTTGGGAGCAGGGCCTGGAAACACCATATATTTT. Protein product: CASSLGAGPGNTIYF.

This clone was seen a handful of times. The chain is built from TRBV6-8 and TRBJ1-5, with D hard to call. With 5 bases removed from V and 7 bases from J, the gap between germline ends came to 12 bases. The CDR3 runs to 13 residues. Germline CDR1 and CDR2: MNHGY and SAAAGT. The CDR3 nucleotides are TGTGCCAGCAGTGGAGTTATGGGCCAGCCCCAGCATTTT. Translation: CASSGVMGQPQHF.

This clone is labeled medium-sized. The chain recombines TRBV11-3 with TRBJ2-2; 11 nucleotides agree with TRBD2. J lost 5 bases, V lost 4 bases, and 3 bases had no gene match. The CDR3 is 15 amino acids. In germline, CDR1 is SGHNT, CDR2 YENEEA. The CDR3 DNA follows: TGTGCCAGCAGCTCACTAGCGGGAGAGACCGGGGAGCTGTTTTTT. Translation gives CASSSLAGETGELFF.

This clone was detected only a few times. This chain links TRBV12-2 with TRBJ2-5; TRBD1 is taken as the D call from the table, unchecked against the DNA. TRBV12-2 is termed a pseudogene. The CDR3 spans 14 residues. Here the CDR3 reads CAIKLQGETETQYF. The CDR3 DNA is TGTGCCATCAAGCTCCAGGGGGAGACGGAGACCCAGTACTTC.

The chain is built from TRBV5-1 and TRBJ2-2; 10 bases align to TRBD2. V lost 4 bases, J lost 3 bases, and 6 bases stayed unmatched. The germline V gene has CDR1 SGHRS and CDR2 YFSETQ. The CDR3 has 16 amino acids. CDR3 region: CASSIGTSDHTGELFF. CDR3 in DNA: TGCGCCAGCAGCATAGGGACTAGCGACCACACCGGGGAGCTGTTTTTT.

The chain employs TRBV9 and TRBJ1-4; 7 nucleotides agree with TRBD1. Per the germline V gene, CDR1 is SGDLS and CDR2 is YYNGEE. The V segment lost 5 bases and the J segment 5 bases; nucleotides outside the gene matches: 6. The CDR3 length is 14 residues. In nucleotides, the CDR3 is TGTGCCAGCAGACAGACAGGGCGCAATGAAAAACTGTTTTTT. It specifies CASRQTGRNEKLFF.

This clone is deemed large. This chain links TRBV11-3 with TRBJ1-5, with D maybe TRBD1 (5 bases). This CDR3 has 14 amino acids. CDR1 and CDR2 (germline): SGHNT, YENEEA. Trimming pared 3 bases from V and 3 bases from J, leaving 9 bases between. CDR3 in amino acids: CASSLGGFNQPQHF. CDR3 in DNA: TGTGCCAGCAGCTTGGGGGGATTCAATCAGCCCCAGCATTTT.